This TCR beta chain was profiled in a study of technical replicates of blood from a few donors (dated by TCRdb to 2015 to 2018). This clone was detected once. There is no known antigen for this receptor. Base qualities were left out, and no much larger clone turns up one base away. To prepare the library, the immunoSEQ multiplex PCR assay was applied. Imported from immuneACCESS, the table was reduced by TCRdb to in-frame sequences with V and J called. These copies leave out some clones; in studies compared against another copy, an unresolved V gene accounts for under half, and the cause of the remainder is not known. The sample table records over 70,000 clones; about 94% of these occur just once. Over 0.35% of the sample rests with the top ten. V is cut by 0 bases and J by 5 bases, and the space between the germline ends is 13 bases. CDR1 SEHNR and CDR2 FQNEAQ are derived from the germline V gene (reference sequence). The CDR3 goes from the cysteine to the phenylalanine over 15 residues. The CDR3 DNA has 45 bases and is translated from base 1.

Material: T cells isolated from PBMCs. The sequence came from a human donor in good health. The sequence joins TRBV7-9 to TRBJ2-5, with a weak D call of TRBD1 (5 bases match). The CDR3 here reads CASSLARPGWETQYF. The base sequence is TGTGCCAGCAGCTTAGCGCGTCCAGGGTGGGAGACCCAGTACTTC.